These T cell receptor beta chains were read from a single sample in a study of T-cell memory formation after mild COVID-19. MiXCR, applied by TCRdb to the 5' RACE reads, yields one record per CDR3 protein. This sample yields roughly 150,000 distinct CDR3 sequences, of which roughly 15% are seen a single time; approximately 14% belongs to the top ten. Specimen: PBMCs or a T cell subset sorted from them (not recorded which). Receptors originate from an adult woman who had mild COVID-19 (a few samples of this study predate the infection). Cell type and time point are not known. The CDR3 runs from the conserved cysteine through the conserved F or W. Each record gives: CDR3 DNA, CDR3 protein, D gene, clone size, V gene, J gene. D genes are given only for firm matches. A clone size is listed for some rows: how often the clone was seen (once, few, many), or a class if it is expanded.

TGTGCCAGCAGCTTAAAGGAGCTGGGGGTTGAGCAGTTCTTC	CASSLKELGVEQFF	.	.	TRBV7-3	TRBJ2-1
TGTGCCAGCAGCCAAGGGCTCCGGAAGGGGCCTGAAGCTTTCTTT	CASSQGLRKGPEAFF	.	.	TRBV14	TRBJ1-1
TGTGCCAGCAGTTGGGCGGCGAACGGGGAGCTGTTTTTT	CASSWAANGELFF	.	few	TRBV12-3/TRBV12-4	TRBJ2-2
TGTGCCAGCAGCAGGAGGGGGTTTCAGCCCCAGCATTTT	CASSRRGFQPQHF	.	.	TRBV5-6	TRBJ1-5
TGCAGCGTTGAAGGAGGACAGGGAGGCTACGAGCAGTACTTC	CSVEGGQGGYEQYF	TRBD1	few	TRBV29-1	TRBJ2-7
TGTGCCAGCAGTTTAGGGGTGTCTTTGAATGAGCAGTTCTTC	CASSLGVSLNEQFF	.	few	TRBV12-3/TRBV12-4	TRBJ2-1
TGTGCCAGCAGCCAAGATGGGGGACTAGCCAAAAACATTCAGTACTTC	CASSQDGGLAKNIQYF	.	.	TRBV3-1	TRBJ2-4
TGTGCCAGCAGTTTTTACGTCGACAACACTGAAGCTTTCTTT	CASSFYVDNTEAFF	.	.	TRBV28	TRBJ1-1
TGTGCCAGCAGCTCCTTTAGTGGGACCGGGGGCGAAAAACTGTTTTTT	CASSSFSGTGGEKLFF	.	few	TRBV7-9	TRBJ1-4
TGCAGTGCTAGAGAGTTCCGGGACGGAGGGACTAGTGAGGATGAGCAGTTCTTC	CSAREFRDGGTSEDEQFF	TRBD2	few	TRBV20-1	TRBJ2-1
TGTGCCAGCAGCGCACGAATTTCGACAGGGCAGGCTCCAGATACGCAGTATTTT	CASSARISTGQAPDTQYF	TRBD1	.	TRBV9	TRBJ2-3
TGTGCCAGCAGCCCGATCACAGATACGCAGTATTTT	CASSPITDTQYF	.	.	TRBV9	TRBJ2-3